This T cell receptor beta chain derives from a study of blood T cells in healthy people across ages. Study-wide results and limits: Naive CD4+ cells and diversity were both higher in long-lived donors than in aged donors.

This clonotype was counted once. Its target is not known. There are 17 residues in the CDR3. Looked up from germline, CDR1 is DFQATT and CDR2 is SNEGSKA (reference sequence). The use of a sample-barcoded 5' primer and a J-beta primer mix characterized a second PCR of 7 to 11 cycles. A single record per CDR3 protein comes from TCRdb applying MiXCR to the 5' RACE reads. The table lists 1.5 million to 2 million distinct CDR3 sequences, about 50% of them singletons. Individuals who donated were healthy Caucasians from Russia aged about 6 to 100. The source material was blood. The J gene is TRBJ2-7, the V gene TRBV20-1, with 14 positions matching TRBD2. Matching the DNA end better, TRBJ2-5 makes the J call doubtful. The clonotype originates from a woman in her 40s in good health. The DNA of the CDR3 is TGCAGTGCTGGGGGGACTAGCGGGGGTATAACTTGGGGGACCCAGTACTTC. Translation: CSAGGTSGGITWGTQYF.